This TCR beta chain derives from a study of response to subunit inactivated influenza vaccine. TCRdb reanalysed the RT-PCR reads using MiXCR and keeps one entry per CDR3 protein. The sample lists 450,000 to 700,000 distinct CDR3 sequences; 14% were seen once. The CDR3 spans 15 residues. Per germline, CDR1 SGHTA and CDR2 FQGNSA. V lost 1 base, J lost 9 bases, and 16 bases lay in between. This clonotype has only a few counts. This sequence joins TRBV7-2 and TRBJ1-3, with D maybe TRBD1 (5 bases). The origin of this receptor is a man aged 45-65 years who received an inactivated influenza vaccine. Material: PBMCs from blood, obtained 11 to 12 days after vaccination. CDR3 sequence reads: CASSLVAGGTGTIYF. The CDR3 DNA reads TGTGCCAGCAGCTTAGTGGCTGGGGGGACGGGCACCATATATTTT.